This TCR beta chain comes out of a study of CD4+ T cells in melanoma. Findings and caveats of the study: A reported correlation linked neoantigen-specific CD4+ T cells to CD8+, macrophage and B cell function. Neoantigen-specific CD4+ T cells in melanoma reportedly had diverse differentiation states.

Profiling relied on immunoSEQ multiplex PCR, and the TCRdb table lists in-frame clones only, not all of them. The sample holds 15,000 to 20,000 clones; 83% are singletons and the top ten take 4.5% to 5.5%. This clone was observed once. The antigen is not known. V lost 10 bases and J 7 bases, leaving 23 bases between the germline ends. Germline CDR1 reads LNHDA; CDR2 reads SQIVND (reference sequence). The CDR3 loop spans 15 amino acids. The chain uses TRBV19 and TRBJ1-5; possible D gene TRBD1, 5 bases. The clonotype originates from a human donor with melanoma. Sample: cells from a culture (not recorded whether cultured in vitro). CDR3 bases: TGTGCCACCACGCGCGCGGCAGGGACTGGGCAGCCCCAGCATTTT. This translates into CATTRAAGTGQPQHF.